This passage covers 11 T cell receptor beta chains from one sample sequenced in a study of blood T cell repertoires in COVID-19. This table comes from immunoSEQ multiplex PCR, and its TCRdb copy is limited to in-frame clones, with some not included. The table lists about 160,000 clones, over 80% of them singletons. Sequenced material: peripheral blood. The origin of the receptors is a man aged 25 to 45 with COVID-19, enrolled during active disease.

This chain connects TRBV5-4 to TRBJ2-7; 10 positions agree with TRBD2. The CDR3 runs 16 residues. The V gene's germline CDR1 is SGHNT and CDR2 YYREEE (reference sequence). The junction had 7 bases not matched to a gene; V was cut back by 3 bases and J by 1 base. CDR3 nucleotide sequence: TGTGCCAGCAGCTCGGGAGGAGCGGGAGGGTCCTACGAGCAGTACTTC. Its translation is CASSSGGAGGSYEQYF.

This chain links TRBV4-3 with TRBJ2-7; TRBD1 might be the D (6 bases). Germline V CDR1 and CDR2: LGHNA, YSLEER. V lost 3 bases and J 2 bases, leaving 14 bases between the germline ends. This CDR3 comprises 15 residues. The CDR3: CASSQKWDNTYEQYF. The CDR3 nucleotides read TGCGCCAGCAGCCAGAAATGGGACAATACCTACGAGCAGTACTTC.

The CDR3 sequence is CASSNNRGRVTEAFF. The CDR3 DNA reads TGTGCCAGCTCAAATAACAGGGGGCGCGTCACTGAAGCTTTCTTT. This sequence joins TRBV18 and TRBJ1-1; TRBD1 agrees at 9 bases. The germline V gene encodes CDR1 KGHSH and CDR2 LQKENI. This CDR3 spans 15 amino acids. V gave up 5 bases and J gave up 4 bases; unmatched junction bases: 8. Supplemented by reference TRBV18 and TRBJ1-1, the full variable domain reads NAGVMQNPRHLVRRRGQEARLRCSPMKGHSHVYWYRQLPEEGLKFMVYLQKENIIDESGMPKERFSAEFPKEGPSILRIQQVVRGDSAAYFCASSNNRGRVTEAFFGQGTRLTVV.

This sequence joins TRBV6-5 and TRBJ1-2; weak D call: TRBD1 (5 bases). Trimming left V 3 bases short and J 7 bases short, with 9 bases between. Germline CDR1 and CDR2: MNHEY and SVGAGI. The CDR3 covers 12 residues. CDR3 bases: TGTGCCAGCAGTTATAGGGGAAGTGGCTACACCTTC. Encoded protein: CASSYRGSGYTF.

The chain joins TRBV6-2 or TRBV6-3 to TRBJ1-4; 9 bases fit TRBD1. Germline CDR1 reads MNHEY; CDR2 reads SVGEGT. The J segment lost 5 bases and the V segment lost 5 bases, leaving 3 bases of the junction unmatched. The CDR3 is made up of 14 amino acids. CDR3 sequence (DNA): TGTGCCAGCAGTCTTGGACAGGGGAATGAAAAACTGTTTTTT. Amino acid sequence: CASSLGQGNEKLFF.

The chain has TRBV24-1 and TRBJ2-6; no firm D call. The CDR3 is made up of 12 amino acids. V shed 4 bases and J shed 12 bases, with 9 bases lying between them. In germline, CDR1 is KGHDR, CDR2 SFDVKD. CDR3 residues: CATSDPSSVLTF. CDR3 nucleotides: TGTGCCACCAGTGACCCCTCTAGCGTCCTGACTTTC.

The chain joins TRBV3-1 (or the pseudogene TRBV3-2) to TRBJ2-7, with TRBD1 matching 9 bases. Germline loops: CDR1 LGHDT, CDR2 YNNKEL (reference sequence). This CDR3 contains 14 residues. With 3 bases clipped from V and 6 bases from J, the junction kept 6 bases outside the gene matches. CDR3 sequence reads: CASSHTLTGGEQYF. Here the CDR3 DNA reads TGTGCCAGCAGCCACACACTGACAGGGGGCGAGCAGTACTTC.

This clone was counted a single time. The chain employs TRBV7-8 and TRBJ1-1, with a tentative D call TRBD1 (5 bases). Germline values: CDR1 SGHVS, CDR2 FQNEAQ. The CDR3 runs to 15 residues. Trimming shortened V by 5 bases and J by 0 bases, and 13 bases separated the two germline ends. CDR3 in amino acids: CASSAPGPMNTEAFF. The CDR3 bases are TGTGCCAGCAGCGCCCCAGGGCCCATGAACACTGAAGCTTTCTTT.

For the CDR3, the DNA is TGCAGCGTTGCCCCGCGACCGCAACCGGGAGATACGCAGTATTTT. This codes for CSVAPRPQPGDTQYF. J is TRBJ2-3 and V is TRBV29-1; no definite D call. In germline, CDR1 is SQVTM, CDR2 ANQGSEA. Trimming pared 4 bases from V and 5 bases from J, leaving 19 bases between. The CDR3 sequence is 15 residues long.

This sequence joins TRBV18 and TRBJ1-1; 8 bases line up with TRBD1. The CDR3 covers 16 residues. V trimming: 2 bases; J trimming: 3 bases; junction bases outside the gene matches: 8. The germline gives CDR1 KGHSH, CDR2 LQKENI. The CDR3 protein is CASSPLTDRADTEAFF. Here the CDR3 DNA reads TGTGCCAGCTCACCATTAACGGACAGGGCGGACACTGAAGCTTTCTTT.

The rearrangement uses TRBV6-2 or TRBV6-3 and TRBJ2-1; 10 bases are shared with TRBD2. Trimming cost V 4 bases and J 3 bases; bases outside gene matches: 9. The CDR3 spans 17 residues. CDR1 and CDR2 from the germline V gene are MNHEY and SVGEGT. The CDR3 nucleotides are TGTGCCAGCAGTTGGGGGGGGACTAGCGCCTACTACAATGAGCAGTTCTTC. It is translated as CASSWGGTSAYYNEQFF.